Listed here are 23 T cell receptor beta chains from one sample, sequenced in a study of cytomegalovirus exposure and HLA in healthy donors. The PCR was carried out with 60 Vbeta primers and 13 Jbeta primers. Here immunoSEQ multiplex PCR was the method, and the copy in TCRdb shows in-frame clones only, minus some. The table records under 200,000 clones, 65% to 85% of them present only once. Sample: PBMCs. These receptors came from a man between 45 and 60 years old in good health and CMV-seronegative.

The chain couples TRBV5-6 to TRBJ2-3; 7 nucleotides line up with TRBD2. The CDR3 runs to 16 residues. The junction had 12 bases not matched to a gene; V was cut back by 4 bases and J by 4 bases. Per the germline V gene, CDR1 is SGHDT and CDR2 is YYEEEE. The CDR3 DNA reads TGTGCCAGCAGCCCTACGGCTGGGAGGGAGGCAGATACGCAGTATTTT. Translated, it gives CASSPTAGREADTQYF.

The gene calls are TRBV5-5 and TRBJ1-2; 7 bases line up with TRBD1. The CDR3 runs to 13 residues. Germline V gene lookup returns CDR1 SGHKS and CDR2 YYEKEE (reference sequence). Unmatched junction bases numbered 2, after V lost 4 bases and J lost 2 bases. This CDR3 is CASSRQGNYGYTF. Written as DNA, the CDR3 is TGTGCCAGCAGCCGACAGGGCAACTATGGCTACACCTTC.

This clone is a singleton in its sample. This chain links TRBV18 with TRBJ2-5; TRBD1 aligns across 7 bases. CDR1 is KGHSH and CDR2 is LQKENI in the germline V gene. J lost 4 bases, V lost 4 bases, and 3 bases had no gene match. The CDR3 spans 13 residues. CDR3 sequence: CASSHRDRETQYF. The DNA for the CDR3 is TGTGCCAGCTCACACCGGGACAGAGAGACCCAGTACTTC. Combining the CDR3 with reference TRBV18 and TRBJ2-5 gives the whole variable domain NAGVMQNPRHLVRRRGQEARLRCSPMKGHSHVYWYRQLPEEGLKFMVYLQKENIIDESGMPKERFSAEFPKEGPSILRIQQVVRGDSAAYFCASSHRDRETQYFGPGTRLLVL.

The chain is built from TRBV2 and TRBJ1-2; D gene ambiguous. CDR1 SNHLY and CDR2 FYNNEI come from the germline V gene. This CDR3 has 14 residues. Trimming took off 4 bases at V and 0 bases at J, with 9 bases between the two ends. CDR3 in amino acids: CASSGAISNYGYTF. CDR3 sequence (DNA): TGTGCCAGCAGTGGAGCTATCTCTAACTATGGCTACACCTTC.

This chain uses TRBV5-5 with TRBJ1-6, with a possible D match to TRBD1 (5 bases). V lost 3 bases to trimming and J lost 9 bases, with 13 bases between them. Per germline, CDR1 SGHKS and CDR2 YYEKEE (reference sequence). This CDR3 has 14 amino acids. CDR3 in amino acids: CASSSFEGVSPLHF. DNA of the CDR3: TGTGCCAGCAGCTCATTTGAAGGGGTTTCACCCCTCCACTTT.

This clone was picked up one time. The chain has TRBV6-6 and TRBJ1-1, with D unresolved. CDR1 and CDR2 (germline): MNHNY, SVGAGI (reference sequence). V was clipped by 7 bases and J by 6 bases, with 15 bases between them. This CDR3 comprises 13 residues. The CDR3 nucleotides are TGTGCCAGCACCTATGGAGCCTCCTCTGAAGCTTTCTTT. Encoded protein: CASTYGASSEAFF.

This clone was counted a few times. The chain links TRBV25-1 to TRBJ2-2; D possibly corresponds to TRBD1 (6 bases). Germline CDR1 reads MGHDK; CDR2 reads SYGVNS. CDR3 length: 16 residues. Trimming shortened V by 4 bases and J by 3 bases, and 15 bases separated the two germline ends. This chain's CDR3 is CASSGSAGVYTGELFF. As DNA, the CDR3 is TGTGCCAGCAGTGGCTCTGCAGGGGTTTACACCGGGGAGCTGTTTTTT.

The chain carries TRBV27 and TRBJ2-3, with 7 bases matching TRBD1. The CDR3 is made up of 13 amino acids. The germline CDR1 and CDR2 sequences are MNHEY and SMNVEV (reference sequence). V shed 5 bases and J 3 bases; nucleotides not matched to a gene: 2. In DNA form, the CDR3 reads TGTGCCAGCAGTAGGGACAGAACAGATACGCAGTATTTT. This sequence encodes CASSRDRTDTQYF.

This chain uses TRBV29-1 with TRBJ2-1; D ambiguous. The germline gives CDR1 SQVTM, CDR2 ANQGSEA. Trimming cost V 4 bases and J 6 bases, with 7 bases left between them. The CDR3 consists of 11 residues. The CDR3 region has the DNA TGCAGCGTTGCCAGACTCAATGAGCAGTTCTTC. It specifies CSVARLNEQFF.

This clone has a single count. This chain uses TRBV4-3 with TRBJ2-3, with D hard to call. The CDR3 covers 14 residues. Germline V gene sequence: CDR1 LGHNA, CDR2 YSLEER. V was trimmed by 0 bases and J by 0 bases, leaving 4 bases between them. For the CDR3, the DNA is TGCGCCAGCAGCCAAGATTTAAGCACAGATACGCAGTATTTT. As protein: CASSQDLSTDTQYF.

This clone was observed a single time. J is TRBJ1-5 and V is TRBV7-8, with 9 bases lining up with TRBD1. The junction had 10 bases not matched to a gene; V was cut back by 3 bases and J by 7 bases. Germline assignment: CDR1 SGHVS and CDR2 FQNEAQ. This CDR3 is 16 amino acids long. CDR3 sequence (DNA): TGTGCCAGCAGCTTGGGCGAACAGGGGGCGAGACAGCCCCAGCATTTT. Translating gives CASSLGEQGARQPQHF.

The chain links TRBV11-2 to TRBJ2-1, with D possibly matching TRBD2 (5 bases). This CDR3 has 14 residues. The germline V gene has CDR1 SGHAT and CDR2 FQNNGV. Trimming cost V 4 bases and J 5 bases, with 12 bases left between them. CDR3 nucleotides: TGTGCCAGCAGCTCCGGGCGGGTTAACAATGAGCAGTTCTTC. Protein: CASSSGRVNNEQFF.

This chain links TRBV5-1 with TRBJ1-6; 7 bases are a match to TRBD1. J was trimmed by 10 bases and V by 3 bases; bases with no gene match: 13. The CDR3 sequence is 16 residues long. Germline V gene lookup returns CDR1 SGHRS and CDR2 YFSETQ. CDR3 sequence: CASSSSGTAADSPLHF. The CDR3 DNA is TGCGCCAGCAGCTCTTCCGGGACAGCAGCCGACTCACCCCTCCACTTT.

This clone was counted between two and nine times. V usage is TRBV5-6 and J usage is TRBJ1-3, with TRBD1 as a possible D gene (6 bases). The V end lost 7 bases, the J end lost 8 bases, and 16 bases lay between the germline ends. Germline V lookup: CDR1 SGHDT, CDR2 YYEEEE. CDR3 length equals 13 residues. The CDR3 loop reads CASRTALRDTIYF. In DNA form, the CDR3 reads TGTGCCAGCCGGACAGCCCTTCGCGACACCATATATTTT.

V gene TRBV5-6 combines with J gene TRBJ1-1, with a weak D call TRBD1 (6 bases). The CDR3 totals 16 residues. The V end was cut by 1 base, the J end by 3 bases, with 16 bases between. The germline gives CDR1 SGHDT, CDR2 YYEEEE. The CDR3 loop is CASSLYGAQGYTEAFF. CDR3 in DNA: TGTGCCAGCAGCTTGTACGGGGCGCAGGGGTACACTGAAGCTTTCTTT.

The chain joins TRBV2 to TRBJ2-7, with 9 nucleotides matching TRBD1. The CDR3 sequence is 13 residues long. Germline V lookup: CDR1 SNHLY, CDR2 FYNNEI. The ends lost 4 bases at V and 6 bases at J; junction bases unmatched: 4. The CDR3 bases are TGTGCCAGCAGTGGTACAGGGGGCGGCGAGCAGTACTTC. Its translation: CASSGTGGGEQYF.

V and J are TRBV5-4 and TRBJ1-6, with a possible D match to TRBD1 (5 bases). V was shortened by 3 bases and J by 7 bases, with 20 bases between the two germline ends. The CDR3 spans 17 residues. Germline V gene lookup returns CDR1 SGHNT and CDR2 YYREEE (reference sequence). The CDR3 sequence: CASSSDPGGVRNSPLHF. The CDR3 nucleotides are TGTGCCAGCAGCTCGGACCCGGGGGGGGTGAGGAATTCACCCCTCCACTTT.

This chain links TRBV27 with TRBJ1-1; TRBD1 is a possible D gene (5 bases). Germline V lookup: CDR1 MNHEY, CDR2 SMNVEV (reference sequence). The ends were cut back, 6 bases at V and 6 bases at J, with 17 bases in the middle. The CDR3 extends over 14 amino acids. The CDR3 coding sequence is TGTGCCAGCAGCCGCCCGGGGGGTTCGGCTGAAGCTTTCTTT. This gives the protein CASSRPGGSAEAFF.

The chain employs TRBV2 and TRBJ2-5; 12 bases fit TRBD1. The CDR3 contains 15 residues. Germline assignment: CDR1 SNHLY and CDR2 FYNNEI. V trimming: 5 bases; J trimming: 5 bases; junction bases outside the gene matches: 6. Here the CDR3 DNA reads TGTGCCAGCAGTCGGGACAGGGGGCGAGAGGAGACCCAGTACTTC. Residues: CASSRDRGREETQYF.

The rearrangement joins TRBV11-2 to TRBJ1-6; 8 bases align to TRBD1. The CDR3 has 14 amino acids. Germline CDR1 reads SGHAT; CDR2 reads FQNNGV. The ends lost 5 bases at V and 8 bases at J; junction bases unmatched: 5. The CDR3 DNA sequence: TGTGCCAGCAGCCGACAGGGGCTAGATTCACCCCTCCACTTT. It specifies CASSRQGLDSPLHF.

CDR3 region: CASSLGGPDSPLHF. Here the CDR3 DNA reads TGTGCCAGCAGCTTGGGGGGGCCGGATTCACCCCTCCACTTT. The chain couples TRBV5-4 to TRBJ1-6; D perhaps matches TRBD1 (6 bases). V shed 0 bases and J shed 8 bases, with 9 bases lying between them. This CDR3 is 14 amino acids long. The germline CDR1 and CDR2 sequences are SGHNT and YYREEE (reference sequence).

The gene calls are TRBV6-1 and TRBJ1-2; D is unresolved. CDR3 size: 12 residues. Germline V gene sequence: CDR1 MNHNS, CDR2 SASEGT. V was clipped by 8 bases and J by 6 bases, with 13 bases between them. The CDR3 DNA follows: TGTGCCAGCTGGGAGGTAGACGATGGCTACACCTTC. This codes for CASWEVDDGYTF.

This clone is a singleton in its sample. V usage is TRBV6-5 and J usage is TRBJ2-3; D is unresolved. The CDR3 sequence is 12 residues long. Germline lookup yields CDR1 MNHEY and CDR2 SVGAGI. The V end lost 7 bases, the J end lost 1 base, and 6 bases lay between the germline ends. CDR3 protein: CASKTGTDTQYF. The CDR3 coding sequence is TGTGCCAGCAAGACTGGCACAGATACGCAGTATTTT.